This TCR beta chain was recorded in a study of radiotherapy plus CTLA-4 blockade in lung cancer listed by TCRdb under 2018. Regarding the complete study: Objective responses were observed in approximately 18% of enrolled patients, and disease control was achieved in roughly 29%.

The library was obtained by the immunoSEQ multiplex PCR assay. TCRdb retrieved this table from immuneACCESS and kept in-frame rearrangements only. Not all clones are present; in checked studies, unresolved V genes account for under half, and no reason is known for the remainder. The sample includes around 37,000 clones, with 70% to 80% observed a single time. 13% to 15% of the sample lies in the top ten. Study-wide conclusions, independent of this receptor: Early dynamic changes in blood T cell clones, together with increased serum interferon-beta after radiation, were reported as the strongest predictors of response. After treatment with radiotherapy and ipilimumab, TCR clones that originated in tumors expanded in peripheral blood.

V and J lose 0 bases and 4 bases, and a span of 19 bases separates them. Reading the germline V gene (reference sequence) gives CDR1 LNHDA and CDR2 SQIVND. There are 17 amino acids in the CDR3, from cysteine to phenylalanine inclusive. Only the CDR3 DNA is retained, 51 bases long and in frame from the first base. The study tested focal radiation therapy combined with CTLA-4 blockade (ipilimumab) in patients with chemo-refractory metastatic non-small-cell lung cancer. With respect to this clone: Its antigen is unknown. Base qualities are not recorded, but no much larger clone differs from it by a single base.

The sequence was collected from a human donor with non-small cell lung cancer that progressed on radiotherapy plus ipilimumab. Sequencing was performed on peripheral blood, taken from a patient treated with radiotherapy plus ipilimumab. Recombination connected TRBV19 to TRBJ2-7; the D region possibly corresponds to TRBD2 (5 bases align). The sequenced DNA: TGTGCCAGTAGTATAGATCCAGGACGGGGAACAATTTACGAGCAGTACTTC. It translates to CASSIDPGRGTIYEQYF.